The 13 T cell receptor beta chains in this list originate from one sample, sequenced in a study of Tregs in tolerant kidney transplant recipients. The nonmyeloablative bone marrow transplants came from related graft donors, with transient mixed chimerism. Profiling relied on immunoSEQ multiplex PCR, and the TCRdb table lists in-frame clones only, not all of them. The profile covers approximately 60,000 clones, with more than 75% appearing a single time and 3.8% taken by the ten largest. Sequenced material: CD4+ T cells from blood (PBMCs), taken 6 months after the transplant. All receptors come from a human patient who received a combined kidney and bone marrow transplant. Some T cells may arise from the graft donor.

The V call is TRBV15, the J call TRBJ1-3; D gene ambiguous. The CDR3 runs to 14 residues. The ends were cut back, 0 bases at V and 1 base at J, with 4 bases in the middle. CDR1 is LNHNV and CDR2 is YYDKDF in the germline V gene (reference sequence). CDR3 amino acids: CATSRDLSGNTIYF. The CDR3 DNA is TGTGCCACCAGCAGAGATCTGTCTGGAAACACCATATATTTT.

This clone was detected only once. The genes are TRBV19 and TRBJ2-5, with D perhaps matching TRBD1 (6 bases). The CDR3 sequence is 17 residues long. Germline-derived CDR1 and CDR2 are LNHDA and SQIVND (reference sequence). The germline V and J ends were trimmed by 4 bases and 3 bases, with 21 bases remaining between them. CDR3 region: CASSKGVLWGVEETQYF. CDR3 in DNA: TGTGCCAGTAGTAAGGGGGTACTTTGGGGAGTTGAAGAGACCCAGTACTTC.

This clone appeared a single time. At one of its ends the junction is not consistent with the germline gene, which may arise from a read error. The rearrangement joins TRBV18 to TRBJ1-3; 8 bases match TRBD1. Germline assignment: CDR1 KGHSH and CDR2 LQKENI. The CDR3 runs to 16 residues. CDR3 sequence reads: CASSPPDRVEGNTTYF. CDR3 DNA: TGTGCCAGCTCACCTCCGGACAGGGTCGAAGGAAACACCACATATTTT.

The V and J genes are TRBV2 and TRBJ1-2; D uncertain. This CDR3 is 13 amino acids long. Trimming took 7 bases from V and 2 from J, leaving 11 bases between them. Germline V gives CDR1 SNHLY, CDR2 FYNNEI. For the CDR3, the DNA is TGTGCCAGCATCCAGACGGGGAACTATGGCTACACCTTC. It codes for CASIQTGNYGYTF.

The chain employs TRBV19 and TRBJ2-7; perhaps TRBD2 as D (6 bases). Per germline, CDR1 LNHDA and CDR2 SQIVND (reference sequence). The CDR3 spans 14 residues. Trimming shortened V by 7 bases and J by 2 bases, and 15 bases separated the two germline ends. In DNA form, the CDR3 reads TGTGCCAGTAATCCTTCCCGGGAGACCTACGAGCAGTACTTC. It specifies CASNPSRETYEQYF.

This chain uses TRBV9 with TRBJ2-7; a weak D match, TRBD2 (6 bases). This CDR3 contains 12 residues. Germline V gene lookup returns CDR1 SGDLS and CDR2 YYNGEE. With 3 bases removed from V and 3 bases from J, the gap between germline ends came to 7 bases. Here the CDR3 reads CASSGGGYEQYF. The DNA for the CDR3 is TGTGCCAGCAGCGGGGGAGGCTACGAGCAGTACTTC.

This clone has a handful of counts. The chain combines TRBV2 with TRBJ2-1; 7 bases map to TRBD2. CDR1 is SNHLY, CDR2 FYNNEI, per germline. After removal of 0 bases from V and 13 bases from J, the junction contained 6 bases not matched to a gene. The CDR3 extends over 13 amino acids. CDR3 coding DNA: TGTGCCAGCAGTGAAGCCCGAGGACTAGGTCAGTTCTTC. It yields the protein CASSEARGLGQFF.

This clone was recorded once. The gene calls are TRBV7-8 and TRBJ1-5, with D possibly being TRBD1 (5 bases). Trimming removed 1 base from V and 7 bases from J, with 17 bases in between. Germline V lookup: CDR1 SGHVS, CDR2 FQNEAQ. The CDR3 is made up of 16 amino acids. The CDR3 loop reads CASSLDGQTARQPQHF. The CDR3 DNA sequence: TGTGCCAGCAGCTTAGACGGGCAGACAGCCCGGCAGCCCCAGCATTTT.

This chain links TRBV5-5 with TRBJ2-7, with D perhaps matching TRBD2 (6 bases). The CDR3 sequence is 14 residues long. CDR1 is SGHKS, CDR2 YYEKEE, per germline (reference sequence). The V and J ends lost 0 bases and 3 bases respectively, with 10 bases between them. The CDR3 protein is CASSLGRGNYEQYF. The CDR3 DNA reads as TGTGCCAGCAGCTTGGGGAGGGGAAACTACGAGCAGTACTTC. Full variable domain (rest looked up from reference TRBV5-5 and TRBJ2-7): DAGVTQSPTHLIKTRGQQVTLRCSPISGHKSVSWYQQVLGQGPQFIFQYYEKEERGRGNFPDRFSARQFPNYSSELNVNALLLGDSALYLCASSLGRGNYEQYFGPGTRLTVT.

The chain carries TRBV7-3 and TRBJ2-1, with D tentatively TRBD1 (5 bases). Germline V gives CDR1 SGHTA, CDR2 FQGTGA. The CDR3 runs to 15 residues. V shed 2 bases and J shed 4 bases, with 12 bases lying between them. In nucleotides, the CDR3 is TGTGCCAGCAGCTTAGGGGCCGCCCCTTACAATGAGCAGTTCTTC. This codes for CASSLGAAPYNEQFF.

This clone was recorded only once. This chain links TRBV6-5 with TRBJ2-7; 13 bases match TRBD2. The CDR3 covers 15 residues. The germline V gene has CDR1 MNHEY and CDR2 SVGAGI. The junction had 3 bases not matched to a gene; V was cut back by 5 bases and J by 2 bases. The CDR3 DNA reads TGTGCCAGCAGTAGGGGACTAGCGGGGACCTACGAGCAGTACTTC. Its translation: CASSRGLAGTYEQYF.

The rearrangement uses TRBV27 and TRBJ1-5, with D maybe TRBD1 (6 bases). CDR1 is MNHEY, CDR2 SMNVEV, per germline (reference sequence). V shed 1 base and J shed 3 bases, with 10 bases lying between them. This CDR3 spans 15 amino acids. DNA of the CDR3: TGTGCCAGCAGTTTATTTACAGGGATCAATCAGCCCCAGCATTTT. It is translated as CASSLFTGINQPQHF.

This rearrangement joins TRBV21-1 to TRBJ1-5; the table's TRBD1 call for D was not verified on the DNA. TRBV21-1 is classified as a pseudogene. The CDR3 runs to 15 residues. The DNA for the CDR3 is TGTGCCAGCACCGAGCCAGGGCATAGCAATCAGCCCCAGCATTTT. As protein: CASTEPGHSNQPQHF.